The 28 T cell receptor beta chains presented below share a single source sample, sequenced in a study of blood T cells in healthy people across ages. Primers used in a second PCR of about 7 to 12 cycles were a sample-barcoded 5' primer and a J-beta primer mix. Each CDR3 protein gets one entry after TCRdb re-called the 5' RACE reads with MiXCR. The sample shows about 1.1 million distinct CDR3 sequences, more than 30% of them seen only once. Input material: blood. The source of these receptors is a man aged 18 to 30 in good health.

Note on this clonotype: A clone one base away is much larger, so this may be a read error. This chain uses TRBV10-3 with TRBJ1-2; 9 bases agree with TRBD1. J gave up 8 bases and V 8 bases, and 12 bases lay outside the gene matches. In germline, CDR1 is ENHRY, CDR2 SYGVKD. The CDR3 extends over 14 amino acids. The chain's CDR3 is CAIASDRGVDGYTF. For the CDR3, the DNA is TGTGCCATCGCCTCGGACAGGGGAGTAGACGGCTACACCTTC.

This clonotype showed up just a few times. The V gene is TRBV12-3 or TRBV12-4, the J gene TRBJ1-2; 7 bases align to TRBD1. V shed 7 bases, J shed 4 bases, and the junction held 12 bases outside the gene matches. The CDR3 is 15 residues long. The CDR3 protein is CASTQRQGIGYGYTF. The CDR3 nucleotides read TGTGCCAGCACCCAGCGACAGGGTATAGGCTATGGCTACACCTTC.

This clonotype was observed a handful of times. CDR3 DNA sequence: TGCGCCAGCAGCCAAGATAGGGGGACATTGAATGAGCAGTACTTC. This sequence encodes CASSQDRGTLNEQYF. V is TRBV4-3 and J is TRBJ2-5; D is perhaps TRBD1 (6 bases). V was shortened by 0 bases and J by 11 bases, with 19 bases between the two germline ends. The length of the CDR3 is 15 residues. Per the germline V gene, CDR1 is LGHNA and CDR2 is YSLEER.

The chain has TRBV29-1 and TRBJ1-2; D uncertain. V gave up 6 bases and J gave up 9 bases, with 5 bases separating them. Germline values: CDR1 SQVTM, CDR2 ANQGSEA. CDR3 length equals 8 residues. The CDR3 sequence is CSVDSYTF. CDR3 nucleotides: TGCAGCGTCGACAGCTACACCTTC.

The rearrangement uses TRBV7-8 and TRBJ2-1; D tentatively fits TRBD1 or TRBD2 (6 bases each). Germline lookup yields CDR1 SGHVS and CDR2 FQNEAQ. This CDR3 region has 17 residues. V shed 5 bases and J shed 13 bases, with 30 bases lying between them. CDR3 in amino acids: CASSPFTTGGFGETQFF. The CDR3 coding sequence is TGTGCCAGCAGCCCATTCACGACAGGAGGGTTTGGAGAGACCCAGTTCTTC.

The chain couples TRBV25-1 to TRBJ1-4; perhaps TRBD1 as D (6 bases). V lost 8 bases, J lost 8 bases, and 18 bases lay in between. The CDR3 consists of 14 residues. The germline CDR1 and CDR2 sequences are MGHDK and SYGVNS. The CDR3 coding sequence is TGTGCCAGCCGGCAGAAGGGGGGCAGGGAAAAACTGTTTTTT. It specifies CASRQKGGREKLFF.

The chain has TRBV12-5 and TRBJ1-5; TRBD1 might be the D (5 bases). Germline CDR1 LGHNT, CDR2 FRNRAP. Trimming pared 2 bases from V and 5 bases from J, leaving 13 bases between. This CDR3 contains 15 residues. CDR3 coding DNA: TGTGCTAGTGGTTTGATCACAGGCGGGTATCAGCCCCAGCATTTT. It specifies CASGLITGGYQPQHF.

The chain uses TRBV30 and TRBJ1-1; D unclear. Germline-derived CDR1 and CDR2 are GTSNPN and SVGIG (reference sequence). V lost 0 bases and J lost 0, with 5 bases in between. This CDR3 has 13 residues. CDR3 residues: CAWSVGMNTEAFF. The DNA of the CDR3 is TGTGCCTGGAGTGTAGGGATGAACACTGAAGCTTTCTTT. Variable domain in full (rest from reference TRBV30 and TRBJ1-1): SQTIHQWPATLVQPVGSPLSLECTVEGTSNPNLYWYRQAAGRGLQLLFYSVGIGQISSEVPQNLSASRPQDRQFILSSKKLLLSDSGFYLCAWSVGMNTEAFFGQGTRLTVV.

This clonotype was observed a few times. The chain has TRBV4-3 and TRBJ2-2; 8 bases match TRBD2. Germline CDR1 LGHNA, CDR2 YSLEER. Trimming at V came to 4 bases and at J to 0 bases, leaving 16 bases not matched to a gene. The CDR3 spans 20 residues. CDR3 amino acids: CASSRSITLSGGPNTGELFF. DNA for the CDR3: TGCGCCAGCAGCCGATCAATCACCCTGAGCGGGGGACCGAACACCGGGGAGCTGTTTTTT.

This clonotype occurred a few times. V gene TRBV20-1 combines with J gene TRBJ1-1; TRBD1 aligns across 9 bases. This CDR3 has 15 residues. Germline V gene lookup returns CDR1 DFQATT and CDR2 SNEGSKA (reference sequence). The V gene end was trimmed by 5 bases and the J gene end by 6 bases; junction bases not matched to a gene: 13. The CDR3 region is CSAARRDRVGAEAFF. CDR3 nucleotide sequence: TGCAGTGCTGCCCGCCGGGACAGGGTGGGGGCTGAAGCTTTCTTT.

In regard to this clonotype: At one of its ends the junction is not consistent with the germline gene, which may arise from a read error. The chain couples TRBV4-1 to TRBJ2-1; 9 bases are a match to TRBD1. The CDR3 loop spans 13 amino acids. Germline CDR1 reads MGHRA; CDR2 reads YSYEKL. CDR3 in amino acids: CATSRDREETQFF. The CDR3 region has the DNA TGCGCCACCAGCCGGGACAGGGAAGAGACCCAGTTCTTC.

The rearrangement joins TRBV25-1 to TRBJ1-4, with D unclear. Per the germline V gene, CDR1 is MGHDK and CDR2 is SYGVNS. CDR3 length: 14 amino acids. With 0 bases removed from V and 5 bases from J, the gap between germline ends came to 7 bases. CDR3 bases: TGTGCCAGCAGTGAATATGAGACGAATGAAAAACTGTTTTTT. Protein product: CASSEYETNEKLFF.

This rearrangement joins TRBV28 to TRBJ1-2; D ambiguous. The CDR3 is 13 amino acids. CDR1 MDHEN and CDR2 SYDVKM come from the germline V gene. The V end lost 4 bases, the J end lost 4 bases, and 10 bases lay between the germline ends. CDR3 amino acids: CASSSQELYGYTF. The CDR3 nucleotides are TGTGCCAGCAGTTCCCAGGAGCTCTATGGCTACACCTTC.

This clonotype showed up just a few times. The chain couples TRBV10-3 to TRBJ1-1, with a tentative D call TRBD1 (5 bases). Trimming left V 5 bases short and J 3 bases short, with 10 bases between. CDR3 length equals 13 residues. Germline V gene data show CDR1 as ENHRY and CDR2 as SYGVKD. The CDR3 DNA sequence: TGTGCCATCAGTACGGGGCGGGACACTGAAGCTTTCTTT. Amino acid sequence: CAISTGRDTEAFF.

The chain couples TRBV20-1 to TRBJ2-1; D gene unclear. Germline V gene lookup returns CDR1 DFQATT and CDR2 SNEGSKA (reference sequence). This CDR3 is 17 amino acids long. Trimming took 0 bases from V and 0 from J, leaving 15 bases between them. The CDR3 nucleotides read TGCAGTGCTAGAGATGTTTTGAGAGAGAACTCCTACAATGAGCAGTTCTTC. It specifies CSARDVLRENSYNEQFF.

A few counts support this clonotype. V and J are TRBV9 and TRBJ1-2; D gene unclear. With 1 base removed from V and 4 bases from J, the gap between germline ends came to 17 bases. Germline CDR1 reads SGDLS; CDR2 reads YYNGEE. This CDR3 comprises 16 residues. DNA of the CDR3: TGTGCCAGCAGCGTATCGACGGGAGAGGCTATCTATGGCTACACCTTC. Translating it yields CASSVSTGEAIYGYTF.

The CDR3 reads CASSLAYAGITDTQYF. CDR3 nucleotides: TGCGCCAGCAGCTTGGCTTACGCGGGGATCACAGATACGCAGTATTTT. This chain uses TRBV5-1 with TRBJ2-3, with D possibly being TRBD2 (6 bases). The V end was cut by 0 bases, the J end by 2 bases, with 13 bases between. Germline CDR1 and CDR2: SGHRS and YFSETQ. This CDR3 is 16 amino acids long.

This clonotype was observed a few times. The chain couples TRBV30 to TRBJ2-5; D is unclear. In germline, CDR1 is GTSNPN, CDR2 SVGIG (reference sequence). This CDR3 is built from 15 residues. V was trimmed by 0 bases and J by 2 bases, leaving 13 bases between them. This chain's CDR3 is CAWSVRAGTQETQYF. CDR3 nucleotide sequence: TGTGCCTGGAGTGTACGGGCAGGAACGCAAGAGACCCAGTACTTC.

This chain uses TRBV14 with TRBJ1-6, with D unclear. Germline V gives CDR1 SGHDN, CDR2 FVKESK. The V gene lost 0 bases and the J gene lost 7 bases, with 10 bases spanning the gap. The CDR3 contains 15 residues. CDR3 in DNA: TGTGCCAGCAGCCAAGATCGGCGCAGAAATTCACCCCTCCACTTT. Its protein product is CASSQDRRRNSPLHF.

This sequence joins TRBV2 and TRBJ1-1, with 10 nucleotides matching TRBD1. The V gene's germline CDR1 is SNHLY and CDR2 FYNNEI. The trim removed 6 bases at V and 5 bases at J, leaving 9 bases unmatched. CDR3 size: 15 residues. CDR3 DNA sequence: TGTGCCAGCAGGCCTGACAGGGGGCTAGGAACTGAAGCTTTCTTT. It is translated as CASRPDRGLGTEAFF.

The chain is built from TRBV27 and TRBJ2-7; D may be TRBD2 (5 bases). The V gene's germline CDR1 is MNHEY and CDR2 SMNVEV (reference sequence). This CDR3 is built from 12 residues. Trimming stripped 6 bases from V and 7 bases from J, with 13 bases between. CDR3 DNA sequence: TGTGCCAGCAGAGAGGGCCACAATGAGCAGTACTTC. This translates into CASREGHNEQYF.

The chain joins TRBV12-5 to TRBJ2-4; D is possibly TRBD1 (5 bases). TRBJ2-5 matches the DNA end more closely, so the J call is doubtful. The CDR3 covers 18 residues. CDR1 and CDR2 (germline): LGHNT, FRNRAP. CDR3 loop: CASGLSPSPPTERETQYF. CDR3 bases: TGTGCTAGTGGTTTGTCCCCATCCCCCCCGACAGAACGCGAGACCCAGTACTTC.

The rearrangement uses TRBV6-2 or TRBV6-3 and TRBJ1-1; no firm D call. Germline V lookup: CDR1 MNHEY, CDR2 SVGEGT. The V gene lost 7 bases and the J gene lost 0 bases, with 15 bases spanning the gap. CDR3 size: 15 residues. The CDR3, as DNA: TGTGCCAGCATCCCCGACCTGGGTTTGAACACTGAAGCTTTCTTT. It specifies CASIPDLGLNTEAFF.

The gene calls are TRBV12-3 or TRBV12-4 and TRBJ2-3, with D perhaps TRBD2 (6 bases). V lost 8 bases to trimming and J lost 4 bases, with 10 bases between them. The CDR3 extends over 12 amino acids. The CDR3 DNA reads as TGTGCCAGCCGCGGGGTTGCAGATACGCAGTATTTT. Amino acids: CASRGVADTQYF.

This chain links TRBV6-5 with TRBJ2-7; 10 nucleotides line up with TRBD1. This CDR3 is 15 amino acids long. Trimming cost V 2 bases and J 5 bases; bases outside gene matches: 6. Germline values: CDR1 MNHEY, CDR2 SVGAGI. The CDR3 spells CASSYTTGTGDEQYF. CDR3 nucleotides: TGTGCCAGCAGTTACACTACCGGGACAGGGGACGAGCAGTACTTC.

The CDR3 sequence is CSARSRSGYNEQFF. The CDR3 coding sequence is TGCAGTGCTAGATCCCGAAGTGGGTACAATGAGCAGTTCTTC. The chain links TRBV20-1 to TRBJ2-1, with D hard to call. With 2 bases removed from V and 4 bases from J, the gap between germline ends came to 12 bases. This CDR3 is built from 14 residues. Germline CDR1 DFQATT, CDR2 SNEGSKA (reference sequence).

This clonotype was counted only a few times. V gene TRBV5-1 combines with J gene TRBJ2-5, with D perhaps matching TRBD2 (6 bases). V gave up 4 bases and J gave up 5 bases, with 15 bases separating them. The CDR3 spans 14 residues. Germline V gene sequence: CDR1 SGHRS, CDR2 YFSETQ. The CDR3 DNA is TGCGCCAGCAGCCGGCCGGGACTTTTCGAGACCCAGTACTTC. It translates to CASSRPGLFETQYF.

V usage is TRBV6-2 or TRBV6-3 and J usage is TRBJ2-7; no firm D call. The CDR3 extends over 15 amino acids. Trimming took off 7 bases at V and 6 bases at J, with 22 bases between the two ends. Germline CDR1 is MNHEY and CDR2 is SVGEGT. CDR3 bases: TGTGCCAGCACCCACACGGGCAGAGTCCCTCCCGAGCAGTACTTC. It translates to CASTHTGRVPPEQYF.